Presented here are 23 T cell receptor beta chains from one specimen sequenced in a study of response to subunit inactivated influenza vaccine. MiXCR, applied by TCRdb to the RT-PCR reads, yields one record per CDR3 protein. The table records about 650,000 distinct CDR3 sequences, around 13% of them present only once. The material was PBMCs from blood, obtained less than 15 days before vaccination. The receptors here all came from a man aged 50-59 years who received an inactivated influenza vaccine.

This clonotype was detected many times. The rearrangement joins TRBV7-9 to TRBJ2-1; 10 bases are a match to TRBD2. CDR3 length equals 16 residues. Trimming at V came to 2 bases and at J to 8 bases, leaving 9 bases not matched to a gene. Germline CDR1 reads SEHNR; CDR2 reads FQNEAQ (reference sequence). CDR3: CASSLFSSGSTDEQFF. The CDR3 bases are TGTGCCAGCAGCTTATTCTCTAGCGGGAGTACCGATGAGCAGTTCTTC.

The table lists this clonotype with a few counts. V is TRBV7-2 and J is TRBJ2-1; D is ambiguous. Germline V gene data show CDR1 as SGHTA and CDR2 as FQGNSA. V was pared by 2 bases and J by 5 bases, with 10 bases between. The CDR3 contains 14 residues. The CDR3 sequence: CASSLSLTNNEQFF. The CDR3 nucleotides read TGTGCCAGCAGCTTAAGTTTGACAAACAATGAGCAGTTCTTC.

This chain joins TRBV7-2 and TRBJ2-1; 9 bases map to TRBD2. CDR1 is SGHTA, CDR2 FQGNSA, per germline. V shed 5 bases, J shed 9 bases, and the junction held 8 bases outside the gene matches. The CDR3 spans 14 residues. The CDR3 here is CASSPRAGGLEQFF. The CDR3 DNA follows: TGTGCCAGCAGCCCCCGGGCGGGGGGGCTTGAGCAGTTCTTC.

This clonotype was picked up a small number of times. The chain has TRBV21-1 and TRBJ2-7; TRBD2 is the table's D call and was not checked against the DNA. TRBV21-1 represents a pseudogene. The CDR3 is 18 residues long. The CDR3 region is CASSKSSGGGPPLYEQYF. DNA of the CDR3: TGTGCCAGCAGCAAATCCTCCGGGGGGGGACCACCCCTTTACGAGCAGTACTTC.

The chain combines TRBV12-3 or TRBV12-4 with TRBJ2-5, with TRBD1 matching 7 bases. Trimming took 5 bases from V and 5 from J; bases not matched to a gene: 11. CDR3 length: 15 residues. As DNA, the CDR3 is TGTGCCAGCAGTCTTGCCCCGACAGGGATGGAGACCCAGTACTTC. Translation gives CASSLAPTGMETQYF.

The chain uses TRBV5-1 and TRBJ1-2; TRBD1 agrees at 7 bases. Germline CDR1 SGHRS, CDR2 YFSETQ. The CDR3 consists of 14 residues. Unmatched junction bases numbered 2, after V lost 0 bases and J lost 3 bases. DNA of the CDR3: TGCGCCAGCAGCTTGGGAGGGACAGACTATGGCTACACCTTC. Translating it yields CASSLGGTDYGYTF.

This clonotype was counted between two and nine times. The rearrangement uses TRBV5-6 and TRBJ2-1, with TRBD1 identical over 8 bases. There are 17 residues in the CDR3. V lost 0 bases, J lost 9 bases, and 14 bases stayed unmatched. Germline loops: CDR1 SGHDT, CDR2 YYEEEE. The CDR3 DNA sequence: TGTGCCAGCAGCTTGGCCAAGTCGCAGGGGGCAACGGGTGAGCAGTTCTTC. Translating it yields CASSLAKSQGATGEQFF. Variable domain in full (rest from reference TRBV5-6 and TRBJ2-1): DAGVTQSPTHLIKTRGQQVTLRCSPKSGHDTVSWYQQALGQGPQFIFQYYEEEERQRGNFPDRFSGHQFPNYSSELNVNALLLGDSALYLCASSLAKSQGATGEQFFGPGTRLTVL.

This clonotype was detected many times. J is TRBJ2-1 and V is TRBV29-1, with a possible D match to TRBD2 (6 bases). V lost 5 bases and J lost 5, with 10 bases in between. The V gene's germline CDR1 is SQVTM and CDR2 ANQGSEA. The CDR3 covers 12 residues. CDR3 in amino acids: CSVWRDNNEQFF. DNA for the CDR3: TGCAGCGTTTGGAGGGATAACAATGAGCAGTTCTTC.

The V gene is TRBV20-1, the J gene TRBJ1-2; no clear D. The germline V and J ends were trimmed by 3 bases and 8 bases, with 16 bases remaining between them. The germline CDR1 and CDR2 sequences are DFQATT and SNEGSKA (reference sequence). This CDR3 is built from 13 residues. CDR3 DNA sequence: TGCAGTGCTAGGCTTGACACGTCCAACGGCTACACCTTC. Amino acid sequence: CSARLDTSNGYTF.

The chain is built from TRBV5-1 and TRBJ2-7, with TRBD2 matching 11 bases. The V gene end was trimmed by 0 bases and the J gene end by 2 bases; junction bases not matched to a gene: 4. CDR1 and CDR2 (germline): SGHRS, YFSETQ. The CDR3 consists of 16 residues. The CDR3 sequence is CASSLDGSGRAYEQYF. The CDR3 DNA is TGCGCCAGCAGCTTGGATGGTAGCGGGAGGGCCTACGAGCAGTACTTC. Complete variable domain (other parts from reference TRBV5-1 and TRBJ2-7): KAGVTQTPRYLIKTRGQQVTLSCSPISGHRSVSWYQQTPGQGLQFLFEYFSETQRNKGNFPGRFSGRQFSNSRSEMNVSTLELGDSALYLCASSLDGSGRAYEQYFGPGTRLTVT.

This clonotype was detected only a few times. The rearrangement links TRBV10-3 to TRBJ2-2; D perhaps matches TRBD2 (6 bases). V lost 6 bases and J lost 8, with 10 bases in between. The CDR3 spans 12 residues. Per germline, CDR1 ENHRY and CDR2 SYGVKD. The CDR3 protein is CAIRAGSGELFF. CDR3 DNA: TGTGCCATCAGGGCGGGGTCGGGGGAGCTGTTTTTT.

This clonotype was picked up a small number of times. This chain uses TRBV5-1 with TRBJ2-3; D is possibly TRBD1 (5 bases). Between the trimmed V and J ends, which lost 3 bases and 4 bases, there was a span of 9 bases. Germline V CDR1 and CDR2: SGHRS, YFSETQ. This CDR3 comprises 13 residues. The chain's CDR3 is CASSSTAPDTQYF. CDR3 bases: TGCGCCAGCAGCTCGACAGCGCCAGATACGCAGTATTTT.

The V gene is TRBV4-3, the J gene TRBJ2-2; D might be TRBD1 (5 bases). Trimming stripped 0 bases from V and 4 bases from J, with 15 bases between. Germline lookup yields CDR1 LGHNA and CDR2 YSLEER. The CDR3 loop spans 17 amino acids. Here the CDR3 reads CASSQEFAGSVTGELFF. CDR3 nucleotide sequence: TGCGCCAGCAGCCAAGAATTTGCAGGGTCGGTCACCGGGGAGCTGTTTTTT.

J is TRBJ1-2 and V is TRBV29-1; unclear D gene. Germline V gene data show CDR1 as SQVTM and CDR2 as ANQGSEA. V was pared by 0 bases and J by 4 bases, with 15 bases between. The CDR3 is 15 amino acids. CDR3 DNA sequence: TGCAGCGTTGAAGATCTCCCCGGACTAGGCTATGGCTACACCTTC. Translated, it gives CSVEDLPGLGYGYTF.

This clonotype was seen a handful of times. The CDR3 reads CSVELLGWNTEAFF. The CDR3 DNA reads TGCAGCGTTGAACTGCTGGGTTGGAACACTGAAGCTTTCTTT. The V gene is TRBV29-1, the J gene TRBJ1-1; no reliable D call. The CDR3 is 14 amino acids. V dropped 2 bases and J dropped 1 base, with 11 bases sitting between them. Looked up from germline, CDR1 is SQVTM and CDR2 is ANQGSEA. Full variable domain (outside the CDR3, taken from reference TRBV29-1 and TRBJ1-1): SAVISQKPSRDICQRGTSLTIQCQVDSQVTMMFWYRQQPGQSLTLIATANQGSEATYESGFVIDKFPISRPNLTFSTLTVSNMSPEDSSIYLCSVELLGWNTEAFFGQGTRLTVV.

This clonotype was counted a few times. The V and J genes are TRBV28 and TRBJ2-1; no definite D call. CDR3 length equals 16 residues. Looked up from germline, CDR1 is MDHEN and CDR2 is SYDVKM. V lost 7 bases and J lost 0, with 16 bases in between. CDR3 sequence (DNA): TGTGCCAGCAACCTCGCCAGGCTTGGCTCCTACAATGAGCAGTTCTTC. Residues: CASNLARLGSYNEQFF.

This clonotype was seen only once. The chain joins TRBV28 to TRBJ2-1; D may be TRBD1 (5 bases). V lost 4 bases and J 12 bases, leaving 16 bases between the germline ends. The V gene's germline CDR1 is MDHEN and CDR2 SYDVKM. The CDR3 is made up of 13 amino acids. CDR3 amino acids: CASSSKPPRGQFF. CDR3 coding DNA: TGTGCCAGCAGTTCGAAACCCCCTAGGGGGCAGTTCTTC.

The table lists this clonotype with many counts. This chain links TRBV6-5 with TRBJ1-2; D possibly corresponds to TRBD1 (5 bases). The CDR3 is 17 residues long. V was clipped by 2 bases and J by 5 bases, with 21 bases between them. CDR1 is MNHEY, CDR2 SVGAGI, per germline. CDR3 bases: TGTGCCAGCAGTTACCCGGGGGACCGAACACCCGAATATGGCTACACCTTC. Translation gives CASSYPGDRTPEYGYTF.

This clonotype was counted between two and nine times. The chain employs TRBV28 and TRBJ2-7, with TRBD1 matching 7 bases. V lost 2 bases to trimming and J lost 2 bases; unmatched junction nucleotides: 9. This CDR3 has 16 residues. CDR1 and CDR2 from the germline V gene are MDHEN and SYDVKM. The CDR3 is CASSLGWGQRAYEQYF. DNA of the CDR3: TGTGCCAGCAGTTTAGGATGGGGACAGAGAGCCTACGAGCAGTACTTC. Full variable domain (missing parts from reference TRBV28 and TRBJ2-7): DVKVTQSSRYLVKRTGEKVFLECVQDMDHENMFWYRQDPGLGLRLIYFSYDVKMKEKGDIPEGYSVSREKKERFSLILESASTNQTSMYLCASSLGWGQRAYEQYFGPGTRLTVT.

This clonotype was found a few times. The chain recombines TRBV11-2 with TRBJ2-7; maybe TRBD2 (6 bases). The V gene's germline CDR1 is SGHAT and CDR2 FQNNGV. This CDR3 contains 16 residues. V was cut by 2 bases and J by 5 bases, with 19 bases left in between. The CDR3 is CASSLSLGGGVNEQYF. The CDR3 DNA reads TGTGCCAGCAGCTTATCCCTTGGCGGAGGGGTAAACGAGCAGTACTTC.

The chain recombines TRBV21-1 with TRBJ2-3. TRBV21-1 is reported as a pseudogene. The CDR3 contains 13 residues. The CDR3: CASGAYSTDTQYF. CDR3 sequence (DNA): TGTGCCAGCGGAGCGTACTCCACAGATACGCAGTATTTT.

V is TRBV7-9 and J is TRBJ1-1; 8 positions match TRBD1. CDR3 size: 13 residues. Germline assignment: CDR1 SEHNR and CDR2 FQNEAQ (reference sequence). The V gene end was trimmed by 6 bases and the J gene end by 4 bases; junction bases not matched to a gene: 4. DNA for the CDR3: TGTGCCAGCAGTCACAGGGGGAGCACTGAAGCTTTCTTT. This sequence encodes CASSHRGSTEAFF.

The chain is built from TRBV9 and TRBJ2-1; 7 bases match TRBD2. The CDR3 is 15 amino acids. From germline, CDR1 is SGDLS and CDR2 YYNGEE. V was pared by 6 bases and J by 5 bases, with 11 bases of the junction left unmatched. CDR3 protein: CASNALGRLDNEQFF. CDR3 in DNA: TGTGCCAGCAACGCCCTCGGGAGGTTGGACAATGAGCAGTTCTTC. Combining the CDR3 with reference TRBV9 and TRBJ2-1 gives the whole variable domain DSGVTQTPKHLITATGQRVTLRCSPRSGDLSVYWYQQSLDQGLQFLIQYYNGEERAKGNILERFSAQQFPDLHSELNLSSLELGDSALYFCASNALGRLDNEQFFGPGTRLTVL.